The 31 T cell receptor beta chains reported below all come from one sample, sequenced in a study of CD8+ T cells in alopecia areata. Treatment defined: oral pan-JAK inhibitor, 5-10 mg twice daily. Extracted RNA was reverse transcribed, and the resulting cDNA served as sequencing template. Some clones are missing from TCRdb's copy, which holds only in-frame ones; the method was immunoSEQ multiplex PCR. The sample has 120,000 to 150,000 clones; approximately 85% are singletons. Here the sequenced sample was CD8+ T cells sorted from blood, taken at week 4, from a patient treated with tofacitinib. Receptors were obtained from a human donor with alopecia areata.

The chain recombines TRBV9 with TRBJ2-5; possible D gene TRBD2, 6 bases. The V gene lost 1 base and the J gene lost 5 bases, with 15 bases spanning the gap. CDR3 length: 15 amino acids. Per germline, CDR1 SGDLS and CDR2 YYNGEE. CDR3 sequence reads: CASSVNVWAGETQYF. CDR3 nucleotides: TGTGCCAGCAGCGTAAACGTCTGGGCGGGGGAGACCCAGTACTTC. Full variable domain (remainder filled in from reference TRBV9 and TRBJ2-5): DSGVTQTPKHLITATGQRVTLRCSPRSGDLSVYWYQQSLDQGLQFLIQYYNGEERAKGNILERFSAQQFPDLHSELNLSSLELGDSALYFCASSVNVWAGETQYFGPGTRLLVL.

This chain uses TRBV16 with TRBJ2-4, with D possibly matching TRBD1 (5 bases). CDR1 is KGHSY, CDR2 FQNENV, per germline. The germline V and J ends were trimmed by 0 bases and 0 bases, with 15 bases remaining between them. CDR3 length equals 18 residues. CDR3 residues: CASSQSYRNTLAKNIQYF. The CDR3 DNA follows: TGTGCCAGCAGCCAATCCTACAGGAATACACTAGCCAAAAACATTCAGTACTTC.

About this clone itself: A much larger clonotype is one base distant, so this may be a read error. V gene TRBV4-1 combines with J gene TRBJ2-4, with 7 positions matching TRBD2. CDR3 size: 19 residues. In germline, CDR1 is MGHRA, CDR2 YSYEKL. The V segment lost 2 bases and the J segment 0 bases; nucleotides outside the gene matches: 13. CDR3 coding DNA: TGCGCCAGCAGCCAACACCGGGACTACCATTGGGTAGCCAAAAACATTCAGTACTTC. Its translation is CASSQHRDYHWVAKNIQYF.

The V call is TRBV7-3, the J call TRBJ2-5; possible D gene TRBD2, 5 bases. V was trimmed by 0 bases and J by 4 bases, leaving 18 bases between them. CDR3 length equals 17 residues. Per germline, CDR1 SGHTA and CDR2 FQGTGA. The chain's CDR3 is CASSLTGRLAGPETQYF. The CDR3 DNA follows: TGTGCCAGCAGCTTAACTGGGCGGCTAGCAGGCCCAGAGACCCAGTACTTC.

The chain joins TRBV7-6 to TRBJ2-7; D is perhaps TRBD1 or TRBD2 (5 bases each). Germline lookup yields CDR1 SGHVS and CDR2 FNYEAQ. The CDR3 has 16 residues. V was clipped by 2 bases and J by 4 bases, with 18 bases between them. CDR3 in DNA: TGTGCCAGCAGCTTAATGATGGGGGACGGATCGTACGAGCAGTACTTC. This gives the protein CASSLMMGDGSYEQYF.

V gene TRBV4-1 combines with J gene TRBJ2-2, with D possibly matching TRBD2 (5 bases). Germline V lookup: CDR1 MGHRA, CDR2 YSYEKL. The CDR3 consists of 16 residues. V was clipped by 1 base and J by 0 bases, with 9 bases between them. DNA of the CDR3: TGCGCCAGCAGCCAAGTCGGGGTCTCGAACACCGGGGAGCTGTTTTTT. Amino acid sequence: CASSQVGVSNTGELFF.

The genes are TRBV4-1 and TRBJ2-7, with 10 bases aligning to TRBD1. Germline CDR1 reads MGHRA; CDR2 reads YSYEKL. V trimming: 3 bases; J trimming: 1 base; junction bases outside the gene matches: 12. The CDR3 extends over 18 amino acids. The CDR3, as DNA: TGCGCCAGCAGCCAGGCCCCGGTTGGGACAGGGGCTTCCTACGAGCAGTACTTC. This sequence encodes CASSQAPVGTGASYEQYF.

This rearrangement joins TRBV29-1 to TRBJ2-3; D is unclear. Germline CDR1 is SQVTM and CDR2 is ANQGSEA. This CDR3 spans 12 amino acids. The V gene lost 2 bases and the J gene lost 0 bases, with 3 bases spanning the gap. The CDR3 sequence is CSVEWSTDTQYF. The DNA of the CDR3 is TGCAGCGTTGAATGGAGCACAGATACGCAGTATTTT.

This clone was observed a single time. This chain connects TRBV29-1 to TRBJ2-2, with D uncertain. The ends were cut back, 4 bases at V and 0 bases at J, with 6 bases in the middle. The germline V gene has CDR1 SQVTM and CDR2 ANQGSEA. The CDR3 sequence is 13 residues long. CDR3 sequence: CSVVPANTGELFF. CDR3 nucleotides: TGCAGCGTTGTTCCAGCGAACACCGGGGAGCTGTTTTTT.

The CDR3 reads CASSLAYNEQFF. CDR3 DNA: TGTGCCAGCAGCTTGGCTTACAATGAGCAGTTCTTC. The rearrangement joins TRBV5-6 to TRBJ2-1; D gene unclear. Germline V gives CDR1 SGHDT, CDR2 YYEEEE. This CDR3 has 12 amino acids. The V end lost 0 bases, the J end lost 4 bases, and 2 bases lay between the germline ends.

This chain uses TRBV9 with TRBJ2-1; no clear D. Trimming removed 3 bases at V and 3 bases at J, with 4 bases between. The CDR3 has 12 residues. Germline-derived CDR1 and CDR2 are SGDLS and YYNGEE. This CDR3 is CASSDGYNEQFF. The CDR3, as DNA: TGTGCCAGCAGCGACGGCTACAATGAGCAGTTCTTC. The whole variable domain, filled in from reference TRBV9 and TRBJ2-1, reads DSGVTQTPKHLITATGQRVTLRCSPRSGDLSVYWYQQSLDQGLQFLIQYYNGEERAKGNILERFSAQQFPDLHSELNLSSLELGDSALYFCASSDGYNEQFFGPGTRLTVL.

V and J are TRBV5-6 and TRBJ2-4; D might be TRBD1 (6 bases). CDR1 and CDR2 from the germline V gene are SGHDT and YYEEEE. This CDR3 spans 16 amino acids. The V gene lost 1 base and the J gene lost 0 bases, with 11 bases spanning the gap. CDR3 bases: TGTGCCAGCAGCTTGTGGGGGCACCTAGCCAAAAACATTCAGTACTTC. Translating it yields CASSLWGHLAKNIQYF.

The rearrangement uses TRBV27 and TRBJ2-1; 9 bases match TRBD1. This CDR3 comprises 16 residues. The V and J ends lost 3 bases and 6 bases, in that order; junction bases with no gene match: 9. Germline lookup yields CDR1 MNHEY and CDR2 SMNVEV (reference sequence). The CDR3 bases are TGTGCCAGCAGTTTCAGGACAGGGGTGTTGGTCAATGAGCAGTTCTTC. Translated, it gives CASSFRTGVLVNEQFF.

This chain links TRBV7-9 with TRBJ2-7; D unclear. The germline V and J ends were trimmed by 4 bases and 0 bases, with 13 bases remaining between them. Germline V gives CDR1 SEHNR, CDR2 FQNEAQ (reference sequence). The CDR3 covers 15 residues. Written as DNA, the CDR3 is TGTGCCAGCAGCTCGGACGGTTTCTCCTCCTACGAGCAGTACTTC. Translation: CASSSDGFSSYEQYF.

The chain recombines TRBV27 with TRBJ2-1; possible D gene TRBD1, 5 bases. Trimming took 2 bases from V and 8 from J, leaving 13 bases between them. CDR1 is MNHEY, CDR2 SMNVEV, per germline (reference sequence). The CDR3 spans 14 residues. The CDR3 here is CASSLGLRVDEQFF. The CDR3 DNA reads TGTGCCAGCAGTTTAGGCCTCAGGGTTGATGAGCAGTTCTTC.

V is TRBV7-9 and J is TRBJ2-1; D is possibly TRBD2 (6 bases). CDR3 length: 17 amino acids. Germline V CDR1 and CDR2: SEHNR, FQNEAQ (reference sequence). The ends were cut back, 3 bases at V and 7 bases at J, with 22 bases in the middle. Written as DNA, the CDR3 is TGTGCCAGCAGCTTCGCCCCGGGGGTCTATCTGGGGAATGAGCAGTTCTTC. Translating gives CASSFAPGVYLGNEQFF.

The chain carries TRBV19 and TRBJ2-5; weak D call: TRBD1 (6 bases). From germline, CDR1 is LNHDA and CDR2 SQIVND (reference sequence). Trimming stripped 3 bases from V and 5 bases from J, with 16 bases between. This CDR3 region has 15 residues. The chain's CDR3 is CASSILAGAGETQYF. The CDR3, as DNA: TGTGCCAGTAGTATCCTGGCAGGGGCAGGGGAGACCCAGTACTTC.

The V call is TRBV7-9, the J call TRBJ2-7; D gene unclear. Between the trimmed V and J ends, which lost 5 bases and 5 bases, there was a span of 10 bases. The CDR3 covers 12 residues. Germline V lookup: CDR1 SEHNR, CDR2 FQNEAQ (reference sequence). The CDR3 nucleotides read TGTGCCAGCAGCGGTATTGGAGACGAGCAGTACTTC. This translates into CASSGIGDEQYF.

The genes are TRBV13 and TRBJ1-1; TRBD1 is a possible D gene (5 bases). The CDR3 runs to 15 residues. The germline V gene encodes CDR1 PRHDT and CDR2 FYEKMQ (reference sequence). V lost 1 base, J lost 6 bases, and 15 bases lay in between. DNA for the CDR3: TGTGCCAGCAGCTTAGCCACAGGCCCTGGAGCTGAAGCTTTCTTT. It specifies CASSLATGPGAEAFF.

CDR3 region: CAISPESGWGSYEQYF. Written as DNA, the CDR3 is TGTGCCATCAGTCCCGAATCAGGGTGGGGCTCCTACGAGCAGTACTTC. V gene TRBV10-3 combines with J gene TRBJ2-7; a possible D gene is TRBD1 (5 bases). The CDR3 runs 16 residues. The V end lost 5 bases, the J end lost 0 bases, and 17 bases lay between the germline ends. Per the germline V gene, CDR1 is ENHRY and CDR2 is SYGVKD.

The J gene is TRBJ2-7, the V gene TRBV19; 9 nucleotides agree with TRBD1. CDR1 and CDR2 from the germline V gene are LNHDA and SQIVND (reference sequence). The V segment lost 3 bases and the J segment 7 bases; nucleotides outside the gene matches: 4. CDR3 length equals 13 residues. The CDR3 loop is CASSMGQGWEQYF. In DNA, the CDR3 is TGTGCCAGTAGTATGGGACAGGGCTGGGAGCAGTACTTC.

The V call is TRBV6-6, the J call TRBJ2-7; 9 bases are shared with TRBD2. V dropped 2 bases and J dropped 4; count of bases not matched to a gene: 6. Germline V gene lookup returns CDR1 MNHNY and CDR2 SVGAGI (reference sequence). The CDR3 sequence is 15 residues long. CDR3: CASSYLGSGGYEQYF. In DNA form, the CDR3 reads TGTGCCAGCAGTTACCTCGGTAGCGGGGGTTACGAGCAGTACTTC.

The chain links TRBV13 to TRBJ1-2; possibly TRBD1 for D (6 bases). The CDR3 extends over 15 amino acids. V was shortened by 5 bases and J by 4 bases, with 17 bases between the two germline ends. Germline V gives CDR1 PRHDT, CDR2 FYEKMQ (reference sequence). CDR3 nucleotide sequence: TGTGCCAGCAGCCCAGGACAGTCGAGCTCCTATGGCTACACCTTC. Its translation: CASSPGQSSSYGYTF.

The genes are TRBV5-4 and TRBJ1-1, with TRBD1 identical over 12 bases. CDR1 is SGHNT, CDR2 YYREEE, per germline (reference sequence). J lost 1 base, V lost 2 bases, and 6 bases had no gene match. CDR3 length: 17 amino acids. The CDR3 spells CASSLGTGGAGNTEAFF. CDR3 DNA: TGTGCCAGCAGCTTAGGGACAGGGGGCGCGGGGAACACTGAAGCTTTCTTT.

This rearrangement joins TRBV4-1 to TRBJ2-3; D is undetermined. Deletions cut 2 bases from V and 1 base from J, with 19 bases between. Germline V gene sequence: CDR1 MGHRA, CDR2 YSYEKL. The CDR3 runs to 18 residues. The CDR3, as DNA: TGCGCCAGCAGCCAAAGGCCCGATTGGGAATGGGGCACAGATACGCAGTATTTT. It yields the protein CASSQRPDWEWGTDTQYF.

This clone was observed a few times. The CDR3 nucleotides read TGTGCCAGCAGCGCCGACGTGAGATCCTACAATGAGCAGTTCTTC. It encodes CASSADVRSYNEQFF. The chain uses TRBV5-4 and TRBJ2-1; D call uncertain. This CDR3 comprises 15 residues. Trimming cost V 4 bases and J 1 base, with 12 bases left between them. Germline V gene lookup returns CDR1 SGHNT and CDR2 YYREEE (reference sequence).

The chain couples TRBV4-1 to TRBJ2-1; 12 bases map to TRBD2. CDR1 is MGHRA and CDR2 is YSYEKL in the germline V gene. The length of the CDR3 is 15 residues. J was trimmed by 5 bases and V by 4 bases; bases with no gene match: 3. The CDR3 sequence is CASSPTSGGNNEQFF. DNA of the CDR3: TGCGCCAGCAGCCCCACTAGCGGGGGGAACAATGAGCAGTTCTTC.

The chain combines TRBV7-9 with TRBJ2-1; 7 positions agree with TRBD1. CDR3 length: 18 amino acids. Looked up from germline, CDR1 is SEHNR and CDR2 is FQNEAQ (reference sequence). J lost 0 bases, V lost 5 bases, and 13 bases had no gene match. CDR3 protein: CASSGRQGLASSYNEQFF. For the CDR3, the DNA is TGTGCCAGCAGCGGACGACAGGGTCTAGCAAGCTCCTACAATGAGCAGTTCTTC.

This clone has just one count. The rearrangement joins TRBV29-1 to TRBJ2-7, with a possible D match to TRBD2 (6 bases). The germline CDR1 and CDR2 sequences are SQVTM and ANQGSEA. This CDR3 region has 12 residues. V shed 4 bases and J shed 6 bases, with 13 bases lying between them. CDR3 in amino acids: CSVVYGGIEQYF. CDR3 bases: TGCAGCGTTGTGTACGGAGGGATCGAGCAGTACTTC.

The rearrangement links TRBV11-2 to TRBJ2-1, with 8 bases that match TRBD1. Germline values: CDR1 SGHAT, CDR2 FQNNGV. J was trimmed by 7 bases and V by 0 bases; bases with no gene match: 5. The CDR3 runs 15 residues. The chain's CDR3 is CASSLDLWTGNEQFF. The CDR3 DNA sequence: TGTGCCAGCAGCTTAGATCTCTGGACAGGGAATGAGCAGTTCTTC.

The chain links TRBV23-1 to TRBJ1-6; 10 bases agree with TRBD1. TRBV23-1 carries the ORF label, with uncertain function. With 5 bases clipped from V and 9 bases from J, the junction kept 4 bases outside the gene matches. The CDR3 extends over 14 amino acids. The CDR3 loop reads CASSDRGPGSPLHF. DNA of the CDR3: TGCGCCAGCAGTGACAGGGGGCCGGGTTCACCCCTCCACTTT.